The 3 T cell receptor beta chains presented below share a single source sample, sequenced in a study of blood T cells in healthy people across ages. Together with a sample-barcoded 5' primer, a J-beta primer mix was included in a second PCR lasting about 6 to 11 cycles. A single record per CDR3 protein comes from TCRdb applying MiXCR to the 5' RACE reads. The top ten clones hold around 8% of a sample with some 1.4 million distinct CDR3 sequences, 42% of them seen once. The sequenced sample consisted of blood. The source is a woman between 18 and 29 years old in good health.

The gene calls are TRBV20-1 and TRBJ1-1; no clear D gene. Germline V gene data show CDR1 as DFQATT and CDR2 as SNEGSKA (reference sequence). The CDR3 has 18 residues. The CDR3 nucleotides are TGCACCATAGGGTCTGATTACCGGGTTCAGAGGATGAACACTGAAGCTTTCTTT. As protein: CTIGSDYRVQRMNTEAFF.

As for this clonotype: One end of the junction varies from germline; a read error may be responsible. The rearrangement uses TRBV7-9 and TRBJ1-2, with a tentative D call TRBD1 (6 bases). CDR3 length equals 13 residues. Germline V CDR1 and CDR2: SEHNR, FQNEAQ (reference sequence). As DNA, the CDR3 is TGTGCCGGCAGCCCACAGGGAAACTATGGCTACACCTTC. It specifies CAGSPQGNYGYTF. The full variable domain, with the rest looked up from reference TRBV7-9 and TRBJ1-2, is DTGVSQNPRHKITKRGQNVTFRCDPISEHNRLYWYRQTLGQGPEFLTYFQNEAQLEKSRLLSDRFSAERPKGSFSTLEIQRTEQGDSAMYLCAGSPQGNYGYTFGSGTRLTVV.

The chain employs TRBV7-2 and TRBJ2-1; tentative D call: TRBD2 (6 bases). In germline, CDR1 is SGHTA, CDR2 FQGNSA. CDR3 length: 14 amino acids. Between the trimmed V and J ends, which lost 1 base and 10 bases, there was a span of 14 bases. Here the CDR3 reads CASSLGRESREQFF. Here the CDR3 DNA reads TGTGCCAGCAGCTTAGGACGGGAGAGTAGGGAGCAGTTCTTC.